This TCR beta chain was sequenced in a study of T cell repertoires in cytomegalovirus infection. Turning to the study itself: Well-studied HLA-B-restricted epitopes and recently identified HLA-C-restricted epitopes of CMV were both used in the study. Public TCR beta signature analysis indicated the presence of both CMV infection and matching HLA type. Findings and caveats of the study: There were HLA-C-restricted CMV-specific TCR beta clonotypes dominating the ex vivo response.

TCRdb redid the calling of the reads with MiXCR, one entry per CDR3 protein. Here the sample spans about a million distinct CDR3 sequences, around 29% being singletons. This CDR3 spans 16 amino acids. CDR1 is MGHRA and CDR2 is YSYEKL in the germline V gene. V dropped 3 bases and J dropped 0; count of bases not matched to a gene: 5. Turning to this clonotype: What it binds is unknown.

The specimen was cultured CD8+ T cells from PBMCs, collected from culture after CMV antigen stimulation. This TCR derives from a human donor in good health (CMV status not recorded). Some clones in this sample may be carry-over from other donors' samples. The rearrangement joins TRBV4-1 to TRBJ2-1, with TRBD2 identical over 7 bases. CDR3 coding DNA: TGCGCCAGCAGCCAGAGAGCGGGAAGCTCCTACAATGAGCAGTTCTTC. This translates into CASSQRAGSSYNEQFF.